This entry lists 9 T cell receptor beta chains sequenced from one sample in a study of patients and donors after allogeneic stem cell transplantation. TCRdb reprocessed the RT-PCR reads with MiXCR, giving one entry per CDR3 protein. The sample holds 200,000 to 250,000 distinct CDR3 sequences; 35% to 45% are singletons and the top ten take approximately 10%. Sample: blood, either unsorted or a sorted T cell fraction (not recorded which). The source of these receptors is a human donor who was either an allogeneic HSCT recipient or a stem cell or donor lymphocyte infusion donor (not recorded which). It is not recorded whose cells these are; they may come from a transplant donor.

This clonotype came up a few times. The chain uses TRBV6-1 and TRBJ2-1; TRBD1 matches 8 bases. CDR1 and CDR2 (germline): MNHNS, SASEGT. J gave up 4 bases and V 10 bases, and 9 bases lay outside the gene matches. There are 14 residues in the CDR3. CDR3: CATLPRDRYNEQFF. CDR3 DNA: TGTGCCACCCTACCCCGGGACAGGTACAATGAGCAGTTCTTC.

The chain uses TRBV6-1 and TRBJ1-2; D not certain. The CDR3 is 14 amino acids. Germline values: CDR1 MNHNS, CDR2 SASEGT. V was pared by 0 bases and J by 8 bases, with 13 bases between. The DNA for the CDR3 is TGTGCCAGCAGTGAAGCGCTTCTCGGGTTGGGCTACACCTTC. It encodes CASSEALLGLGYTF.

This clonotype occurred a few times. This rearrangement joins TRBV5-1 to TRBJ2-1; 10 nucleotides match TRBD2. This CDR3 contains 13 residues. J gave up 7 bases and V 2 bases, and 0 bases lay outside the gene matches. Germline V gene sequence: CDR1 SGHRS, CDR2 YFSETQ. CDR3 coding DNA: TGCGCCAGCAGCTTACTAGCGGGGAATGAGCAGTTCTTC. Amino acids: CASSLLAGNEQFF.

The V call is TRBV6-5, the J call TRBJ2-7, with D possibly TRBD1 on 6 matching bases. With 2 bases removed from V and 2 bases from J, the gap between germline ends came to 13 bases. The CDR3 is 15 residues long. Germline V gives CDR1 MNHEY, CDR2 SVGAGI. This CDR3 is CASSYGEGTPYEQYF. As DNA, the CDR3 is TGTGCCAGCAGTTACGGAGAGGGGACACCCTACGAGCAGTACTTC.

This clonotype was picked up a small number of times. This chain joins TRBV20-1 and TRBJ2-1, with 13 bases aligning to TRBD2. With 6 bases clipped from V and 0 bases from J, the junction kept 5 bases outside the gene matches. The germline V gene encodes CDR1 DFQATT and CDR2 SNEGSKA (reference sequence). CDR3 size: 16 residues. The DNA for the CDR3 is TGCAGTGCGGACGGGACTAGCGGGGTCTCCTACAATGAGCAGTTCTTC. As protein: CSADGTSGVSYNEQFF.

CDR3 residues: CASSLATGSGGAFF. The CDR3 DNA follows: TGTGCCAGCAGTTTAGCGACAGGATCGGGGGGAGCTTTCTTT. This sequence joins TRBV12-3 or TRBV12-4 and TRBJ1-1, with D possibly matching TRBD1 (6 bases). The CDR3 is made up of 14 amino acids. V was shortened by 0 bases and J by 10 bases, with 15 bases between the two germline ends.

The chain is built from TRBV20-1 and TRBJ1-5; D perhaps matches TRBD1 (5 bases). Looked up from germline, CDR1 is DFQATT and CDR2 is SNEGSKA (reference sequence). The V end lost 8 bases, the J end lost 7 bases, and 15 bases lay between the germline ends. This CDR3 spans 12 amino acids. The CDR3 coding sequence is TGCAGTATCGCGAGGCGGGGGCAGCCCCAGCATTTT. This encodes CSIARRGQPQHF.

The V call is TRBV10-3, the J call TRBJ2-7, with TRBD2 matching 12 bases. The germline CDR1 and CDR2 sequences are ENHRY and SYGVKD. The CDR3 sequence is 15 residues long. V trimming: 5 bases; J trimming: 1 base; junction bases outside the gene matches: 3. CDR3 DNA: TGTGCCATCAGTAGACTAGCGGGGGAATCCTACGAGCAGTACTTC. Amino acids: CAISRLAGESYEQYF.

V gene TRBV5-6 combines with J gene TRBJ2-7; D gene unclear. The CDR3 length is 13 residues. Germline V lookup: CDR1 SGHDT, CDR2 YYEEEE. The V end was cut by 3 bases, the J end by 3 bases, with 10 bases between. CDR3 sequence reads: CASSSPDLYEQYF. The CDR3 region has the DNA TGTGCCAGCAGCTCCCCGGATCTCTACGAGCAGTACTTC.